This entry lists 10 T cell receptor beta chains sequenced from one sample in a study of regulatory T cells in long-lasting Graves disease. The time point was: newly diagnosed GD, antithyroid drugs for less than 3 months. The TCR library was made from RNA extracted from PBMCs. Investigators prepared the TCR beta libraries by applying iRepertoire HTBI primers and Arm-PCR of CDR3 regions. TCRdb fed the multiplex PCR reads into MiXCR, producing one record per CDR3 protein. Counted here are roughly 530,000 distinct CDR3 sequences, roughly 16% occurring once; the ten biggest clones make up approximately 25%. This sample was shared with a second study, whose subject was T cells in Graves' hyperthyroidism and ophthalmopathy.

Sequences were derived from peripheral blood mononuclear cells (PBMCs), sampled at new diagnosis, from a patient treated with antithyroid drugs. The receptors here all came from a woman aged 35-65 years with Graves disease.

The sample holds a few counts of this clonotype. This sequence joins TRBV4-1 and TRBJ1-1, with TRBD1 matching 9 bases. Germline V gene sequence: CDR1 MGHRA, CDR2 YSYEKL. The CDR3 loop spans 13 amino acids. The V segment lost 10 bases and the J segment 4 bases; nucleotides outside the gene matches: 7. The CDR3 loop reads CAISDRGSTEAFF. The CDR3 DNA follows: TGCGCCATCAGTGACAGGGGGTCCACTGAAGCTTTCTTT.

At least ten counts were recorded for this clonotype. The chain combines TRBV20-1 with TRBJ2-1; D is possibly TRBD1 or TRBD2 (6 bases each). This CDR3 has 15 amino acids. The germline V and J ends were trimmed by 0 bases and 3 bases, with 12 bases remaining between them. Germline CDR1 is DFQATT and CDR2 is SNEGSKA (reference sequence). CDR3 coding DNA: TGCAGTGCTAGAGAAGATAGGGGGGTCTACAATGAGCAGTTCTTC. It encodes CSAREDRGVYNEQFF.

The table lists this clonotype with a few counts. This chain uses TRBV7-3 with TRBJ2-1, with TRBD2 as a possible D gene (7 bases). CDR3 size: 18 residues. Germline V gene lookup returns CDR1 SGHTA and CDR2 FQGTGA. V lost 2 bases and J 5 bases, leaving 22 bases between the germline ends. The CDR3 DNA follows: TGTGCCAGCAGCTTACCCGAGGGGGGGAATGGGGTTAACAATGAGCAGTTCTTC. The encoded protein is CASSLPEGGNGVNNEQFF.

There are many counts of this clonotype. The gene calls are TRBV28 and TRBJ2-2; D might be TRBD1 or TRBD2, each matching 6 bases. The CDR3 is 16 residues long. Germline values: CDR1 MDHEN, CDR2 SYDVKM. V lost 6 bases to trimming and J lost 6 bases, with 20 bases between them. The CDR3 sequence is CASSEINGGASGELFF. The CDR3 DNA reads as TGTGCCAGCAGCGAAATTAACGGGGGCGCGTCCGGGGAGCTGTTTTTT.

This sequence joins TRBV2 and TRBJ1-1; unclear D gene. Germline-derived CDR1 and CDR2 are SNHLY and FYNNEI. The CDR3 sequence is 13 residues long. V lost 10 bases and J lost 0, with 12 bases in between. CDR3 in amino acids: CANQDIMNTEAFF. The DNA of the CDR3 is TGTGCCAACCAAGATATTATGAACACTGAAGCTTTCTTT.

In this sample, this clonotype turned up many times. The chain employs TRBV6-1 and TRBJ1-1; D call uncertain. The CDR3 runs to 15 residues. Germline V CDR1 and CDR2: MNHNS, SASEGT. Trimming cost V 5 bases and J 3 bases, with 16 bases left between them. The CDR3 here is CASSSPGREDTEAFF. For the CDR3, the DNA is TGTGCCAGCAGTAGCCCCGGGAGGGAGGACACTGAAGCTTTCTTT.

The chain uses TRBV2 and TRBJ2-3, with 8 bases fitting TRBD1. Germline V gene sequence: CDR1 SNHLY, CDR2 FYNNEI. The CDR3 consists of 14 residues. The trim removed 5 bases at V and 5 bases at J, leaving 6 bases unmatched. The CDR3 is CASSFDRGIDTQYF. DNA for the CDR3: TGTGCCAGCAGTTTCGACAGGGGCATAGATACGCAGTATTTT.

On this clonotype itself: A single base separates this from a much larger clone, so it may be a read error. This chain joins TRBV7-2 and TRBJ2-1, with D uncertain. Per germline, CDR1 SGHTA and CDR2 FQGNSA. This CDR3 has 15 amino acids. CDR3 in amino acids: CASSSDTFRKNGQFF. The CDR3 region has the DNA TGTGCCAGCAGCTCCGACACCTTCAGGAAGAATGGGCAGTTCTTC. Supplemented by reference TRBV7-2 and TRBJ2-1, the full variable domain reads GAGVSQSPSNKVTEKGKDVELRCDPISGHTALYWYRQSLGQGLEFLIYFQGNSAPDKSGLPSDRFSAERTGGSVSTLTIQRTQQEDSAVYLCASSSDTFRKNGQFFGPGTRLTVL.

The rearrangement links TRBV20-1 to TRBJ2-2; D is perhaps TRBD1 (6 bases). The CDR3 is made up of 15 amino acids. Germline V gene sequence: CDR1 DFQATT, CDR2 SNEGSKA (reference sequence). With 6 bases removed from V and 2 bases from J, the gap between germline ends came to 16 bases. The CDR3 here is CSASPGTHNTGELFF. Written as DNA, the CDR3 is TGCAGTGCAAGCCCTGGGACACACAACACCGGGGAGCTGTTTTTT.

This clonotype has just a few counts. The genes are TRBV10-3 and TRBJ1-2, with 7 bases that match TRBD1. This CDR3 spans 12 amino acids. CDR1 and CDR2 (germline): ENHRY, SYGVKD. V was clipped by 6 bases and J by 6 bases; unmatched bases: 4. For the CDR3, the DNA is TGTGCCATCAGCTTACAGGGGAATGGCTACACCTTC. As protein: CAISLQGNGYTF.